The 14 T cell receptor beta chains below were found in one sample sequenced in a study of blood T cell repertoires in COVID-19 (dated by TCRdb to about 2020). Library preparation used the immunoSEQ multiplex PCR assay. TCRdb's version of the immuneACCESS table is confined to in-frame rearrangements and falls short of the full clone set. An unresolved V gene accounts for under half of the shortfall where checked; the remainder is of unknown origin. The sample table holds over 600,000 clones, of which more than 80% were seen once. Over 0.2% of the sample belongs to the ten largest clones. Sequenced: peripheral blood. These receptors were collected from a young woman with acute or convalescent COVID-19.

This clone was observed once. This chain connects TRBV9 to TRBJ2-6, with 11 bases that match TRBD2. Trimming removed 3 bases from V and 0 bases from J; junction bases left unmatched: 2. This CDR3 spans 17 amino acids. The germline V gene has CDR1 SGDLS and CDR2 YYNGEE. The CDR3 is CASSGLAGHSGANVLTF. CDR3 DNA sequence: TGTGCCAGCAGCGGACTAGCGGGGCACTCTGGGGCCAACGTCCTGACTTTC.

This sequence joins TRBV19 and TRBJ2-7, with D perhaps TRBD2 (6 bases). The V end was cut by 1 base, the J end by 5 bases, with 12 bases between. Germline values: CDR1 LNHDA, CDR2 SQIVND (reference sequence). The CDR3 spans 14 residues. The CDR3 DNA reads TGTGCCAGTAGTATAGCGGGCGGGGACCACGAGCAGTACTTC. This codes for CASSIAGGDHEQYF. The complete variable domain, with remaining parts taken from reference TRBV19 and TRBJ2-7, reads DGGITQSPKYLFRKEGQNVTLSCEQNLNHDAMYWYRQDPGQGLRLIYYSQIVNDFQKGDIAEGYSVSREKKESFPLTVTSAQKNPTAFYLCASSIAGGDHEQYFGPGTRLTVT.

The rearrangement joins TRBV6-6 to TRBJ1-5; D might be TRBD1 (5 bases). The germline V gene encodes CDR1 MNHNY and CDR2 SVGAGI (reference sequence). V lost 2 bases to trimming and J lost 6 bases, with 14 bases between them. CDR3 length: 15 residues. The CDR3 DNA is TGTGCCAGCAGTTACGGGGCCCCTAAGGGTCAGCCCCAGCATTTT. It yields the protein CASSYGAPKGQPQHF.

The sample holds one count of this clone. J is TRBJ1-2 and V is TRBV29-1; the D is unclear. Germline V lookup: CDR1 SQVTM, CDR2 ANQGSEA. The CDR3 has 12 amino acids. Trimming pared 2 bases from V and 1 base from J, leaving 5 bases between. In DNA form, the CDR3 reads TGCAGCGTTGAAATCCATAACTATGGCTACACCTTC. Amino acid sequence: CSVEIHNYGYTF.

The gene calls are TRBV19 and TRBJ1-1; D remains ambiguous. This CDR3 is built from 11 residues. Deletions cut 5 bases from V and 5 bases from J, with 6 bases between. Per germline, CDR1 LNHDA and CDR2 SQIVND (reference sequence). The DNA of the CDR3 is TGTGCCAGTAGTCGGTGGACTGAAGCTTTCTTT. The encoded protein is CASSRWTEAFF.

The chain couples TRBV9 to TRBJ2-1; TRBD1 matches at 7 bases. The CDR3 length is 13 residues. V shed 7 bases, J shed 8 bases, and the junction held 9 bases outside the gene matches. From germline, CDR1 is SGDLS and CDR2 YYNGEE. CDR3 sequence: CASAGTASHEQFF. CDR3 bases: TGTGCCAGCGCCGGGACAGCATCTCATGAGCAGTTCTTC.

The rearrangement links TRBV4-2 to TRBJ2-5; 8 bases fit TRBD1. Germline CDR1 LGHNA, CDR2 YNFKEQ. Trimming took 1 base from V and 5 from J; bases not matched to a gene: 9. The CDR3 has 16 amino acids. The CDR3 nucleotides are TGTGCCAGCAGCCAAGGGAAGACAGGGGCTGCGGAGACCCAGTACTTC. As protein: CASSQGKTGAAETQYF.

The chain has TRBV6-2 or TRBV6-3 and TRBJ2-3; D might be TRBD2 (6 bases). The germline V gene has CDR1 MNHEY and CDR2 SVGEGT. V was pared by 1 base and J by 1 base, with 9 bases between. The CDR3 is made up of 15 amino acids. The CDR3 region has the DNA TGTGCCAGCAGTTACTGGCGGGGAGGCACAGATACGCAGTATTTT. It translates to CASSYWRGGTDTQYF.

In its sample, this clone was seen a few times. The rearrangement links TRBV6-4 to TRBJ2-2; no clear D. The CDR3 is made up of 13 amino acids. Looked up from germline, CDR1 is MRHNA and CDR2 is SNTAGT. V was cut by 3 bases and J by 6 bases, with 8 bases left in between. The CDR3 DNA sequence: TGTGCCAGCAGTGAAACTCGTCCCGGGGAGCTGTTTTTT. It encodes CASSETRPGELFF.

In its sample, this clone was seen once. This chain joins TRBV5-6 and TRBJ1-2, with 12 bases that match TRBD1. V gave up 4 bases and J gave up 4 bases; unmatched junction bases: 8. This CDR3 has 16 amino acids. Germline CDR1 SGHDT, CDR2 YYEEEE. The CDR3 DNA sequence: TGTGCCAGCAGCGGGGACAGGGGGCGATGGAGCTATGGCTACACCTTC. Translating gives CASSGDRGRWSYGYTF.

The DNA for the CDR3 is TGCGCCAGCGGGTCATTGGTTGGGAGCGGCTACACCTTC. Translating it yields CASGSLVGSGYTF. The V and J genes are TRBV5-1 and TRBJ1-2; D is undetermined. Germline CDR1 reads SGHRS; CDR2 reads YFSETQ. The V gene lost 7 bases and the J gene lost 8 bases, with 18 bases spanning the gap. The CDR3 extends over 13 amino acids.

This chain links TRBV30 with TRBJ1-2; 7 bases fit TRBD1. The CDR3 runs 13 residues. The V segment lost 0 bases and the J segment 8 bases; nucleotides outside the gene matches: 6. Germline V gene lookup returns CDR1 GTSNPN and CDR2 SVGIG (reference sequence). CDR3 bases: TGTGCCTGGAGTGTAGGTCAGGGGGAGGGCTACACCTTC. It yields the protein CAWSVGQGEGYTF.

The V gene is TRBV4-1, the J gene TRBJ1-5; tentatively, D is TRBD1 (5 bases). V gave up 0 bases and J gave up 0 bases, with 12 bases separating them. This CDR3 is built from 17 residues. From germline, CDR1 is MGHRA and CDR2 YSYEKL. CDR3 protein: CASSQDSQVNSNQPQHF. The CDR3, as DNA: TGCGCCAGCAGCCAAGACTCACAGGTTAATAGCAATCAGCCCCAGCATTTT.

Comment on this clone: Different DNA sequences within this sample yield the same CDR3. The chain recombines TRBV9 with TRBJ1-1; perhaps TRBD1 as D (5 bases). The CDR3 sequence is 14 residues long. Per germline, CDR1 SGDLS and CDR2 YYNGEE. V was cut by 0 bases and J by 5 bases, with 11 bases left in between. CDR3 in DNA: TGTGCCAGCAGCGTAGTGGGGGGAGGAACTGAAGCTTTCTTT. Translation gives CASSVVGGGTEAFF.